Following are 17 T cell receptor beta chains from one sample sequenced in a study of cytomegalovirus exposure and HLA in healthy donors. Clones were sequenced by immunoSEQ multiplex PCR, and TCRdb holds only the in-frame ones, with some missing. The sample includes about 260,000 clones, roughly 91% of them seen just once. Sequencing used PBMCs. The receptors were sampled from a young woman in good health and CMV-seronegative.

This chain uses TRBV4-3 with TRBJ2-7, with 7 bases aligning to TRBD1. Germline V gene lookup returns CDR1 LGHNA and CDR2 YSLEER. The V gene end was trimmed by 0 bases and the J gene end by 3 bases; junction bases not matched to a gene: 5. The CDR3 is made up of 15 amino acids. The CDR3 is CASSQDGDSYYEQYF. The CDR3 nucleotides are TGCGCCAGCAGCCAAGATGGGGACAGCTACTACGAGCAGTACTTC.

This chain joins TRBV28 and TRBJ2-1, with 9 positions matching TRBD1. Germline V gives CDR1 MDHEN, CDR2 SYDVKM. The CDR3 totals 15 residues. V lost 3 bases, J lost 8 bases, and 8 bases stayed unmatched. CDR3 DNA: TGTGCCAGCAGTTTCATGGGACAGGGAAATCATGAGCAGTTCTTC. It translates to CASSFMGQGNHEQFF.

The rearrangement joins TRBV11-1 to TRBJ2-2, with D perhaps TRBD1 (5 bases). V lost 7 bases to trimming and J lost 3 bases, with 12 bases between them. This CDR3 contains 14 residues. Germline V gene lookup returns CDR1 SGHAT and CDR2 FQDESV (reference sequence). For the CDR3, the DNA is TGTGCCAGCAACCCGACAGACGACACCGGGGAGCTGTTTTTT. This gives the protein CASNPTDDTGELFF.

V gene TRBV5-1 combines with J gene TRBJ2-7, with 9 positions matching TRBD2. The junction had 1 base not matched to a gene; V was cut back by 4 bases and J by 2 bases. In germline, CDR1 is SGHRS, CDR2 YFSETQ. There are 13 residues in the CDR3. The CDR3 spells CASSRTSAYEQYF. The CDR3 nucleotides read TGCGCCAGCAGCAGGACTAGCGCCTACGAGCAGTACTTC.

The chain combines TRBV15 with TRBJ2-2, with D perhaps matching TRBD2 (6 bases). Germline-derived CDR1 and CDR2 are LNHNV and YYDKDF (reference sequence). Deletions cut 2 bases from V and 7 bases from J, with 11 bases between. The CDR3 sequence is 14 residues long. CDR3 protein: CATSRPRDFGELFF. In DNA, the CDR3 is TGTGCCACCAGCAGACCCAGGGACTTCGGGGAGCTGTTTTTT. The entire variable domain, with the rest obtained from reference TRBV15 and TRBJ2-2, is as follows: DAMVIQNPRYQVTQFGKPVTLSCSQTLNHNVMYWYQQKSSQAPKLLFHYYDKDFNNEADTPDNFQSRRPNTSFCFLDIRSPGLGDTAMYLCATSRPRDFGELFFGEGSRLTVL.

CDR3 sequence: CASSGGQTLRNYGYTF. For the CDR3, the DNA is TGTGCCAGCAGCGGGGGACAGACTCTCCGGAATTATGGCTACACCTTC. This chain uses TRBV5-5 with TRBJ1-2, with 7 nucleotides matching TRBD1. CDR3 length: 16 residues. Germline trimming cut 4 bases from V and 5 bases from J; bases unmatched to any gene: 14. Germline assignment: CDR1 SGHKS and CDR2 YYEKEE (reference sequence).

V and J are TRBV9 and TRBJ2-2; 7 bases map to TRBD1. Germline CDR1 and CDR2: SGDLS and YYNGEE. V lost 0 bases, J lost 6 bases, and 11 bases stayed unmatched. The CDR3 spans 17 residues. For the CDR3, the DNA is TGTGCCAGCAGCGTAGGCAGGGGGACGGACGCCGCCGGGGAGCTGTTTTTT. Translated, it gives CASSVGRGTDAAGELFF. Drawing the rest from reference TRBV9 and TRBJ2-2, the complete variable domain is DSGVTQTPKHLITATGQRVTLRCSPRSGDLSVYWYQQSLDQGLQFLIQYYNGEERAKGNILERFSAQQFPDLHSELNLSSLELGDSALYFCASSVGRGTDAAGELFFGEGSRLTVL.

This clone was counted once. This chain uses TRBV27 with TRBJ2-7, with 9 bases identical to TRBD2. Trimming cost V 6 bases and J 2 bases; bases outside gene matches: 2. This CDR3 comprises 13 residues. Germline assignment: CDR1 MNHEY and CDR2 SMNVEV (reference sequence). CDR3 protein: CASRASGTYEQYF. The CDR3 nucleotides read TGTGCCAGCAGGGCTAGCGGGACCTACGAGCAGTACTTC.

The chain couples TRBV29-1 to TRBJ2-5, with D possibly TRBD1 on 5 matching bases. This CDR3 has 12 amino acids. Trimming shortened V by 3 bases and J by 3 bases, and 8 bases separated the two germline ends. CDR1 and CDR2 from the germline V gene are SQVTM and ANQGSEA. The CDR3 region has the DNA TGCAGCGTTGAGGCCAGGGAAGAGACCCAGTACTTC. Its protein is CSVEAREETQYF.

This clone was counted only a few times. V gene TRBV28 combines with J gene TRBJ2-3, with 7 bases lining up with TRBD2. The J segment lost 2 bases and the V segment lost 5 bases, leaving 13 bases of the junction unmatched. The CDR3 is made up of 17 amino acids. Germline CDR1 and CDR2: MDHEN and SYDVKM. CDR3 in DNA: TGTGCCAGCAGTACCGGGCTGGGCCTAGCGGACACAGATACGCAGTATTTT. Translation: CASSTGLGLADTDTQYF.

The chain employs TRBV28 and TRBJ1-2, with unresolved D. The CDR3 runs to 12 residues. The V end lost 6 bases, the J end lost 5 bases, and 10 bases lay between the germline ends. Germline CDR1 MDHEN, CDR2 SYDVKM. In nucleotides, the CDR3 is TGTGCCAGCAGCCGGGGTCCTTATGGCTACACCTTC. This sequence encodes CASSRGPYGYTF.

A single count supports this clone. The CDR3: CASSGDRDRPTGELFF. As DNA, the CDR3 is TGTGCCAGCAGCGGGGACCGAGATCGTCCCACCGGGGAGCTGTTTTTT. The gene calls are TRBV9 and TRBJ2-2, with D possibly being TRBD1 or TRBD2 (5 bases each). The germline gives CDR1 SGDLS, CDR2 YYNGEE. Trimming took off 3 bases at V and 4 bases at J, with 16 bases between the two ends. The CDR3 is 16 residues long.

The chain links TRBV11-2 to TRBJ2-3; the D is unclear. Trimming removed 6 bases from V and 2 bases from J, with 3 bases in between. The CDR3 runs to 11 residues. Germline V lookup: CDR1 SGHAT, CDR2 FQNNGV. CDR3 amino acids: CASRLTDTQYF. CDR3 DNA sequence: TGTGCCAGCAGGCTCACAGATACGCAGTATTTT.

This clone was recorded many times. The chain combines TRBV5-1 with TRBJ2-2, with TRBD2 matching 8 bases. The CDR3 has 15 amino acids. The V and J ends lost 0 bases and 6 bases, in that order; junction bases with no gene match: 4. Germline values: CDR1 SGHRS, CDR2 YFSETQ. This CDR3 is CASSLAGGAAGELFF. CDR3 nucleotide sequence: TGCGCCAGCAGCTTGGCCGGGGGGGCGGCCGGGGAGCTGTTTTTT.

The rearrangement links TRBV27 to TRBJ2-7; D is unresolved. V was pared by 5 bases and J by 0 bases, with 17 bases between. This CDR3 comprises 16 residues. The germline V gene encodes CDR1 MNHEY and CDR2 SMNVEV (reference sequence). CDR3 nucleotide sequence: TGTGCCAGCAGTCCCCACCTGCAGGCACTCTCCTACGAGCAGTACTTC. It translates to CASSPHLQALSYEQYF.

The chain carries TRBV5-1 and TRBJ2-5; D gene ambiguous. Germline CDR1 reads SGHRS; CDR2 reads YFSETQ. V was trimmed by 0 bases and J by 2 bases, leaving 11 bases between them. The CDR3 covers 15 residues. CDR3 DNA sequence: TGCGCCAGCAGCTTGGAATTAGGGAATCAAGAGACCCAGTACTTC. Protein: CASSLELGNQETQYF.

The rearrangement links TRBV7-6 to TRBJ2-5; TRBD1 matches at 7 bases. V dropped 4 bases and J dropped 2; count of bases not matched to a gene: 4. Germline CDR1 and CDR2: SGHVS and FNYEAQ. This CDR3 has 14 residues. The DNA of the CDR3 is TGTGCCAGCAGCTCCAGGACAGGACAAGAGACCCAGTACTTC. Its translation: CASSSRTGQETQYF. The complete variable domain, with remaining parts taken from reference TRBV7-6 and TRBJ2-5, reads GAGVSQSPRYKVTKRGQDVALRCDPISGHVSLYWYRQALGQGPEFLTYFNYEAQQDKSGLPNDRFSAERPEGSISTLTIQRTEQRDSAMYRCASSSRTGQETQYFGPGTRLLVL.